This entry lists 31 T cell receptor beta chains sequenced from one sample in a study of Graves' ophthalmopathy and Graves' hyperthyroidism. Using RNA transcripts, the TCR beta CDR3 regions were amplified. After a first-round RT-PCR with HTBI primers, a second-round multiplex PCR was run. TCRdb fed the multiplex PCR reads into MiXCR, producing one record per CDR3 protein. The data show over 450,000 distinct CDR3 sequences, 14% seen once. The specimen sequenced was blood. The receptors were sampled from a woman aged 25 to 39 with Graves' ophthalmopathy.

This clonotype was observed many times. This chain links TRBV7-8 with TRBJ2-7; 8 bases match TRBD2. The CDR3 length is 14 residues. The J segment lost 1 base and the V segment lost 7 bases, leaving 6 bases of the junction unmatched. The germline V gene has CDR1 SGHVS and CDR2 FQNEAQ. CDR3 coding DNA: TGTGCCAGCAACTCCGGCGGGAGGTCCTACGAGCAGTACTTC. As protein: CASNSGGRSYEQYF.

This clonotype was detected many times. This chain connects TRBV12-3 or TRBV12-4 to TRBJ2-7; D is uncertain. Trimming removed 3 bases at V and 4 bases at J, with 13 bases between. The CDR3 is 14 residues long. This chain's CDR3 is CASSLRKSGYEQYF. DNA of the CDR3: TGTGCCAGCAGTTTGAGGAAGTCGGGTTACGAGCAGTACTTC.

This clonotype was recorded many times. The chain combines TRBV24-1 with TRBJ1-2; TRBD1 is a possible D gene (5 bases). Germline loops: CDR1 KGHDR, CDR2 SFDVKD. Trimming took 10 bases from V and 1 from J, leaving 12 bases between them. This CDR3 contains 13 residues. The CDR3 DNA reads TGTGCCACTCAGGGACGGGGTAACTATGGCTACACCTTC. Its protein is CATQGRGNYGYTF.

V gene TRBV2 combines with J gene TRBJ2-7, with D possibly being TRBD2 (5 bases). This CDR3 has 15 amino acids. Germline V gives CDR1 SNHLY, CDR2 FYNNEI. V dropped 4 bases and J dropped 3 bases, with 16 bases sitting between them. The CDR3 loop is CASSGADGNIYEQYF. The CDR3 DNA sequence: TGTGCCAGCAGTGGAGCGGACGGGAACATCTACGAGCAGTACTTC. Supplemented by reference TRBV2 and TRBJ2-7, the full variable domain reads EPEVTQTPSHQVTQMGQEVILRCVPISNHLYFYWYRQILGQKVEFLVSFYNNEISEKSEIFDDQFSVERPDGSNFTLKIRSTKLEDSAMYFCASSGADGNIYEQYFGPGTRLTVT.

This clonotype was counted many times. The CDR3 nucleotides read TGTGCCAGCAGCACACGGGACTGGGGGACCGGGGAGCTGTTTTTT. Translating it yields CASSTRDWGTGELFF. The rearrangement uses TRBV13 and TRBJ2-2; possibly TRBD2 for D (6 bases). Deletions cut 5 bases from V and 5 bases from J, with 15 bases between. The germline V gene has CDR1 PRHDT and CDR2 FYEKMQ (reference sequence). The CDR3 contains 15 residues.

The rearrangement uses TRBV15 and TRBJ1-2; no reliable D call. CDR1 and CDR2 from the germline V gene are LNHNV and YYDKDF (reference sequence). CDR3 length equals 14 residues. With 1 base removed from V and 5 bases from J, the gap between germline ends came to 11 bases. For the CDR3, the DNA is TGTGCCACCAGCAGAGCCTCGACGGGGTATGGCTACACCTTC. Protein sequence: CATSRASTGYGYTF. The variable domain in full, with the rest retrieved from reference TRBV15 and TRBJ1-2, is DAMVIQNPRYQVTQFGKPVTLSCSQTLNHNVMYWYQQKSSQAPKLLFHYYDKDFNNEADTPDNFQSRRPNTSFCFLDIRSPGLGDTAMYLCATSRASTGYGYTFGSGTRLTVV.

This clonotype was counted ten times or more. The rearrangement uses TRBV7-8 and TRBJ2-5; no definite D call. Germline lookup yields CDR1 SGHVS and CDR2 FQNEAQ. V was pared by 5 bases and J by 5 bases, with 12 bases between. The CDR3 totals 13 residues. This chain's CDR3 is CASSQSPEETQYF. The DNA for the CDR3 is TGTGCCAGCAGCCAATCCCCCGAGGAGACCCAGTACTTC. Full variable domain (missing parts from reference TRBV7-8 and TRBJ2-5): GAGVSQSPRYKVAKRGQDVALRCDPISGHVSLFWYQQALGQGPEFLTYFQNEAQLDKSGLPSDRFFAERPEGSVSTLKIQRTQQEDSAVYLCASSQSPEETQYFGPGTRLLVL.

This clonotype appeared many times. The genes are TRBV6-1 and TRBJ1-5; TRBD1 might be the D (5 bases). From germline, CDR1 is MNHNS and CDR2 SASEGT. The CDR3 totals 14 residues. The ends were cut back, 3 bases at V and 7 bases at J, with 13 bases in the middle. The CDR3 is CASSERQGGQPQHF. In DNA, the CDR3 is TGTGCCAGCAGTGAGAGGCAGGGTGGACAGCCCCAGCATTTT.

The sample holds many counts of this clonotype. V gene TRBV19 combines with J gene TRBJ1-1; 7 bases map to TRBD1. Germline CDR1 and CDR2: LNHDA and SQIVND (reference sequence). The CDR3 covers 14 residues. V lost 8 bases to trimming and J lost 6 bases; unmatched junction nucleotides: 12. The CDR3 sequence: CASQHQGGSAEAFF. The CDR3 nucleotides are TGTGCCAGTCAACATCAGGGGGGGAGCGCTGAAGCTTTCTTT.

This clonotype was seen ten or more times. V gene TRBV24-1 combines with J gene TRBJ2-7; maybe TRBD1 (6 bases). The germline V gene has CDR1 KGHDR and CDR2 SFDVKD. V lost 2 bases and J lost 6, with 19 bases in between. The CDR3 is made up of 16 amino acids. CDR3 DNA: TGTGCCACCAGTGATTCTGCCAGGGGTGATCGCGGCGAGCAGTACTTC. It codes for CATSDSARGDRGEQYF.

The table lists this clonotype with many counts. The chain combines TRBV4-1 with TRBJ1-2, with 7 bases aligning to TRBD1. The CDR3 extends over 15 amino acids. J was trimmed by 5 bases and V by 4 bases; bases with no gene match: 10. Germline V lookup: CDR1 MGHRA, CDR2 YSYEKL. The CDR3 here is CASSPLQGKGYGYTF. CDR3 DNA sequence: TGCGCCAGCAGCCCCTTACAGGGGAAGGGATATGGCTACACCTTC.

This clonotype was seen many times. The chain carries TRBV12-5 and TRBJ2-7; D is possibly TRBD2 (5 bases). Trimming left V 2 bases short and J 2 bases short, with 19 bases between. The CDR3 contains 17 residues. Looked up from germline, CDR1 is LGHNT and CDR2 is FRNRAP. CDR3 coding DNA: TGTGCTAGTGGTTTGTTTGTGGGAGATCCCCTCCCCTACGAGCAGTACTTC. Translated: CASGLFVGDPLPYEQYF.

The genes are TRBV7-8 and TRBJ2-5; 9 bases are a match to TRBD1. V dropped 5 bases and J dropped 6; count of bases not matched to a gene: 13. There are 16 residues in the CDR3. In germline, CDR1 is SGHVS, CDR2 FQNEAQ. The chain's CDR3 is CASSKPRQGVEKTQYF. The CDR3 bases are TGTGCCAGCAGCAAACCTCGACAGGGGGTAGAAAAGACCCAGTACTTC.

This clonotype was recorded at least ten times. The J gene is TRBJ1-1, the V gene TRBV25-1, with D perhaps matching TRBD1 (5 bases). V lost 5 bases to trimming and J lost 1 base, with 11 bases between them. The CDR3 sequence is 14 residues long. Per germline, CDR1 MGHDK and CDR2 SYGVNS. The CDR3 DNA reads as TGTGCCAGCAGTTACTGGGACTCGAACACTGAAGCTTTCTTT. It encodes CASSYWDSNTEAFF.

The rearrangement joins TRBV27 to TRBJ1-1, with 7 bases matching TRBD1. Germline trimming cut 5 bases from V and 10 bases from J; bases unmatched to any gene: 19. Germline loops: CDR1 MNHEY, CDR2 SMNVEV (reference sequence). The CDR3 extends over 16 amino acids. The CDR3 bases are TGTGCCAGCAGTCTCTTTACAGGGGAGGCGGGATTTAGAGCTTTCTTT. It specifies CASSLFTGEAGFRAFF.

This clonotype was counted a few times. The chain combines TRBV5-1 with TRBJ1-5, with D maybe TRBD1 (5 bases). Germline-derived CDR1 and CDR2 are SGHRS and YFSETQ. The CDR3 covers 15 residues. The V and J ends lost 0 bases and 4 bases respectively, with 11 bases between them. CDR3 sequence (DNA): TGCGCCAGCAGCTTGGCCGGGGCAGATAATCAGCCCCAGCATTTT. This translates into CASSLAGADNQPQHF.

This clonotype was recorded at least ten times. The chain recombines TRBV6-5 with TRBJ1-5, with TRBD1 as a possible D gene (5 bases). CDR3 length: 13 residues. Germline V gene lookup returns CDR1 MNHEY and CDR2 SVGAGI. Trimming stripped 4 bases from V and 4 bases from J, with 8 bases between. CDR3 amino acids: CASSWDGNQPQHF. CDR3 coding DNA: TGTGCCAGCAGTTGGGACGGTAATCAGCCCCAGCATTTT.

This clonotype was counted ten times or more. This chain joins TRBV12-3 or TRBV12-4 and TRBJ1-2; 8 positions match TRBD1. The CDR3 is made up of 13 amino acids. V shed 8 bases and J 5 bases; nucleotides not matched to a gene: 7. The CDR3 DNA sequence: TGTGCCAGCGCAAACAGGGGGGGGTATGGCTACACCTTC. Translating gives CASANRGGYGYTF.

At least ten counts were recorded for this clonotype. The rearrangement uses TRBV30 and TRBJ2-7; 7 bases are shared with TRBD2. This CDR3 region has 14 residues. After removal of 0 bases from V and 3 bases from J, the junction contained 5 bases not matched to a gene. CDR1 and CDR2 from the germline V gene are GTSNPN and SVGIG (reference sequence). The CDR3 region has the DNA TGTGCCTGGAGTGTGGCGGGGGATTACTACGAGCAGTACTTC. Protein sequence: CAWSVAGDYYEQYF. The full variable domain, rest sourced from reference TRBV30 and TRBJ2-7, is SQTIHQWPATLVQPVGSPLSLECTVEGTSNPNLYWYRQAAGRGLQLLFYSVGIGQISSEVPQNLSASRPQDRQFILSSKKLLLSDSGFYLCAWSVAGDYYEQYFGPGTRLTVT.

The sample holds many counts of this clonotype. V and J are TRBV27 and TRBJ2-7, with D unclear. CDR3 length: 15 residues. Germline-derived CDR1 and CDR2 are MNHEY and SMNVEV (reference sequence). Trimming left V 3 bases short and J 1 base short, with 13 bases between. For the CDR3, the DNA is TGTGCCAGCAGTTTGGTTCTTGGGAAATCCTACGAGCAGTACTTC. Translated, it gives CASSLVLGKSYEQYF.

There are a few counts of this clonotype. The chain uses TRBV20-1 and TRBJ2-4, with 11 bases matching TRBD1. Germline CDR1 is DFQATT and CDR2 is SNEGSKA (reference sequence). J lost 2 bases, V lost 0 bases, and 3 bases had no gene match. The CDR3 runs 16 residues. The CDR3, as DNA: TGCAGTGCTAGAGATCAGGACAGGGGGCCCAAAAACATTCAGTACTTC. It codes for CSARDQDRGPKNIQYF.

This clonotype was seen ten or more times. The CDR3 DNA is TGCGCCAGCAGCCCGGAGGGGCTTTTCTACGAGCAGTACTTC. Translating gives CASSPEGLFYEQYF. The chain has TRBV5-1 and TRBJ2-7, with D possibly being TRBD2 (6 bases). V gave up 4 bases and J gave up 3 bases, with 14 bases separating them. The CDR3 extends over 14 amino acids. Germline CDR1 and CDR2: SGHRS and YFSETQ.

On this clonotype itself: A read error may explain this, as a much larger clone is one base away. V gene TRBV27 combines with J gene TRBJ2-6; D ambiguous. There are 13 residues in the CDR3. CDR1 and CDR2 (germline): MNHEY, SMNVEV (reference sequence). V lost 3 bases, J lost 5 bases, and 5 bases lay in between. The CDR3 DNA follows: TGTGCCAGCAGTTTCGCCTGGGCCAACGTCCTGACTTTC. Encoded protein: CASSFAWANVLTF.

This clonotype was recorded many times. The genes are TRBV28 and TRBJ1-2, with TRBD1 as a possible D gene (5 bases). The CDR3 length is 15 residues. The V and J ends lost 2 bases and 8 bases respectively, with 18 bases between them. From germline, CDR1 is MDHEN and CDR2 SYDVKM. In nucleotides, the CDR3 is TGTGCCAGCAGTTTAGCGGCAGGGCCCGTGGAGGGCTACACCTTC. This codes for CASSLAAGPVEGYTF.

This clonotype was observed at least ten times. The rearrangement uses TRBV12-3 or TRBV12-4 and TRBJ1-2; the D is unclear. The CDR3 is made up of 17 amino acids. Trimming took 1 base from V and 0 from J, leaving 15 bases between them. The CDR3 loop reads CASSLGQNQQANYGYTF. CDR3 DNA: TGTGCCAGCAGTTTAGGTCAGAATCAACAAGCTAACTATGGCTACACCTTC.

This clonotype showed up many times. This chain links TRBV27 with TRBJ1-1, with no clear D. The CDR3 loop spans 13 amino acids. With 7 bases removed from V and 4 bases from J, the gap between germline ends came to 13 bases. The germline gives CDR1 MNHEY, CDR2 SMNVEV (reference sequence). In nucleotides, the CDR3 is TGTGCCAGCAAATCAATCGTGGGCACTGAAGCTTTCTTT. This gives the protein CASKSIVGTEAFF.

Only a few counts were recorded for this clonotype. The chain recombines TRBV19 with TRBJ1-5, with TRBD1 matching over 8 bases. The germline gives CDR1 LNHDA, CDR2 SQIVND (reference sequence). V trimming: 3 bases; J trimming: 7 bases; junction bases outside the gene matches: 8. The CDR3 has 15 amino acids. Written as DNA, the CDR3 is TGTGCCAGTAGTATTCGGCAACAGGGGGGCCAGCCCCAGCATTTT. This gives the protein CASSIRQQGGQPQHF.

This clonotype was observed many times. V and J are TRBV11-2 and TRBJ2-2, with unresolved D. From germline, CDR1 is SGHAT and CDR2 FQNNGV. The CDR3 runs 13 residues. The ends were cut back, 6 bases at V and 4 bases at J, with 9 bases in the middle. In DNA form, the CDR3 reads TGTGCCAGCAGACCAGACGGCACCGGGGAGCTGTTTTTT. This codes for CASRPDGTGELFF.

The sample holds many counts of this clonotype. The chain joins TRBV5-1 to TRBJ1-2; TRBD1 matches 7 bases. The ends lost 0 bases at V and 6 bases at J; junction bases unmatched: 5. CDR3 length: 14 amino acids. CDR1 and CDR2 (germline): SGHRS, YFSETQ. In nucleotides, the CDR3 is TGCGCCAGCAGCTTGGACAGGGGAGACGATGGCTACACCTTC. This translates into CASSLDRGDDGYTF.

This clonotype was detected many times. This chain uses TRBV3-2 with TRBJ2-7; the D segment call TRBD1 is taken from the table without a DNA check. TRBV3-2 is flagged as a pseudogene. This CDR3 has 15 amino acids. The CDR3 DNA reads TGTGCCAGCAGCCAAGACTGGGGACAGACCTACGAGCAGTACTTC. Translation gives CASSQDWGQTYEQYF.

This clonotype was seen a handful of times. The gene calls are TRBV6-2 or TRBV6-3 and TRBJ1-1, with a tentative D call TRBD1 (5 bases). V was pared by 4 bases and J by 10 bases, with 16 bases between. Germline V gives CDR1 MNHEY, CDR2 SVGEGT. The CDR3 has 13 residues. DNA of the CDR3: TGTGCCAGCAGTTTCTCCGGGTCAGGGAGAGCTTTCTTT. Its protein product is CASSFSGSGRAFF.